One and the same sample provided the 8 T cell receptor beta chains below, sequenced in a study of control samples from healthy donors and cancer patients. TCRdb's table, derived via immunoSEQ multiplex PCR, lists solely in-frame clones and lacks some. The data show approximately 100,000 clones, 82% seen once. The sample taken for sequencing was blood. These TCRs come from a man in his sixties in good health.

The V call is TRBV25-1, the J call TRBJ1-1; D not certain. The CDR3 covers 14 residues. Deletions cut 1 base from V and 3 bases from J, with 9 bases between. The germline gives CDR1 MGHDK, CDR2 SYGVNS. CDR3 nucleotides: TGTGCCAGCAGTGAATTTCGGGAGGACACTGAAGCTTTCTTT. The encoded protein is CASSEFREDTEAFF.

The chain has TRBV15 and TRBJ2-7; tentative D call: TRBD1 (6 bases). Germline CDR1 reads LNHNV; CDR2 reads YYDKDF (reference sequence). The CDR3 has 15 amino acids. V was shortened by 3 bases and J by 0 bases, with 12 bases between the two germline ends. CDR3 amino acids: CATSRGRDTSYEQYF. In DNA, the CDR3 is TGTGCCACCAGCAGGGGCCGGGACACCTCCTACGAGCAGTACTTC. Looking up the rest from reference TRBV15 and TRBJ2-7 gives the full variable domain: DAMVIQNPRYQVTQFGKPVTLSCSQTLNHNVMYWYQQKSSQAPKLLFHYYDKDFNNEADTPDNFQSRRPNTSFCFLDIRSPGLGDTAMYLCATSRGRDTSYEQYFGPGTRLTVT.

The chain couples TRBV4-1 to TRBJ2-2; D gene ambiguous. Trimming took 1 base from V and 4 from J, leaving 16 bases between them. The CDR3 extends over 17 amino acids. In germline, CDR1 is MGHRA, CDR2 YSYEKL. CDR3 sequence reads: CASSQVHPVRVTGELFF. Written as DNA, the CDR3 is TGCGCCAGCAGCCAAGTGCACCCAGTACGGGTCACCGGGGAGCTGTTTTTT.

The J gene is TRBJ2-2, the V gene TRBV11-2; 8 bases align to TRBD1. The CDR3 is made up of 16 amino acids. Trimming removed 1 base from V and 6 bases from J; junction bases left unmatched: 7. CDR1 is SGHAT and CDR2 is FQNNGV in the germline V gene. This CDR3 reads CASSLGTDRGAGELFF. As DNA, the CDR3 is TGTGCCAGCAGCTTAGGGACCGACAGGGGTGCCGGGGAGCTGTTTTTT.

The genes are TRBV11-2 and TRBJ2-1; D remains unclear. V lost 6 bases and J lost 9, with 9 bases in between. CDR1 and CDR2 from the germline V gene are SGHAT and FQNNGV. The CDR3 sequence is 11 residues long. The CDR3 region is CASSPSLEQFF. In nucleotides, the CDR3 is TGTGCCAGCAGTCCCAGTCTTGAGCAGTTCTTC.

The chain uses TRBV4-1 and TRBJ2-3; D unresolved. V was trimmed by 1 base and J by 4 bases, leaving 12 bases between them. The CDR3 consists of 15 residues. The germline V gene encodes CDR1 MGHRA and CDR2 YSYEKL. The CDR3 here is CASSQARAPSDTQYF. The CDR3 bases are TGCGCCAGCAGCCAAGCCCGCGCTCCCTCAGATACGCAGTATTTT.

This clone has more than one count but fewer than ten. This sequence joins TRBV5-1 and TRBJ1-1, with no clear D. Germline assignment: CDR1 SGHRS and CDR2 YFSETQ. With 1 base removed from V and 7 bases from J, the gap between germline ends came to 14 bases. CDR3 length equals 14 residues. CDR3 in DNA: TGCGCCAGCAGCTTGATAGCGGGTCTGGATGAAGCTTTCTTT. Translating gives CASSLIAGLDEAFF.

This clone was recorded a few times. This chain uses TRBV6-6 with TRBJ1-2; D perhaps matches TRBD1 (6 bases). Germline V CDR1 and CDR2: MNHNY, SVGAGI (reference sequence). The CDR3 is made up of 14 amino acids. The V end lost 7 bases, the J end lost 4 bases, and 16 bases lay between the germline ends. CDR3 nucleotide sequence: TGTGCCAGCATCCGGGGGGCTGGGAGCTATGGCTACACCTTC. Translation: CASIRGAGSYGYTF.